This is a list of T cell receptor beta chains from one sample in a study of T cells in Graves' hyperthyroidism and ophthalmopathy. TCRdb processed the multiplex PCR reads anew with MiXCR; each CDR3 protein has one entry. The profile shows about 320,000 distinct CDR3 sequences, roughly 15% of them singletons. Sequencing was performed on blood. The receptors derive from a young man with Graves' hyperthyroidism. CDR3s include the opening cysteine and the closing phenylalanine or tryptophan. D genes are given only for firm matches. Rows may omit the clone size; those that give it use once, few, many or a size class.

v_gene	abundance	j_gene	d_gene	CDR3nt	CDR3aa
TRBV12-3/TRBV12-4	many	TRBJ2-3	-	TGTGCCAGCATCCTCGGCCTGAGCACAGATACGCAGTATTTT	CASILGLSTDTQYF
TRBV5-4	-	TRBJ2-1	-	TGTGCCAGCAGCTCTAGCCTCAATGAGCAGTTCTTC	CASSSSLNEQFF
TRBV7-9	-	TRBJ1-1	TRBD1	TGTGCCAGCATCCAAGGACAGGGGGCTAACACTGAAGCTTTCTTT	CASIQGQGANTEAFF
TRBV11-3	many	TRBJ2-7	-	TGTGCCAGCACCCGTGGGGCCGAGCAGTACTTC	CASTRGAEQYF
TRBV6-1	few	TRBJ1-2	-	TGTGCCAGCGGAGGGACCCGCAACTATGGCTACACCTTC	CASGGTRNYGYTF
TRBV7-3	-	TRBJ2-6	-	TGTGCCAGCAGCCCGCAGGGGACAACCGGGGCCAACGTCCTGACTTTC	CASSPQGTTGANVLTF
TRBV6-2/TRBV6-3	-	TRBJ1-5	-	TGTGCCAGCAGTGACCGGGGCACGGATCAGCCCCAGCATTTT	CASSDRGTDQPQHF
TRBV11-3	-	TRBJ2-3	TRBD2	TGTGCCAGCAGCCCACTAGCGGGGTACACAGATACGCAGTATTTT	CASSPLAGYTDTQYF
TRBV11-1	many	TRBJ2-7	-	TGTGCCAGCAGCTTATTTATGGGGGAGCGCGAGCAGTACTTC	CASSLFMGEREQYF
TRBV6-5	-	TRBJ2-2	-	TGTGCCAGCAGTTACTGTCCGGTCCGGGGGCCTGCGAACACCGGGGAGCTGTTTTTT	CASSYCPVRGPANTGELFF
TRBV19	-	TRBJ2-2	-	TGTGCCAGTAGAGGGAAGGCCGGGGAGCTGTTTTTT	CASRGKAGELFF
TRBV20-1	many	TRBJ2-7	-	TGCAGTGCTAGTTTCCGGGAGTCCCCGGGCGAGCAGTACTTC	CSASFRESPGEQYF
TRBV7-3	-	TRBJ2-2	-	TGTGCCAGCAGCTTCCCCCTAACAGGCGGGGAGCTGTTTTTT	CASSFPLTGGELFF
TRBV5-4	many	TRBJ2-1	-	TGTGCCAGCAGCAAAGGGAGGTCCCGATACAATGAGCAGTTCTTC	CASSKGRSRYNEQFF
TRBV15	-	TRBJ2-1	TRBD2	TGTGCCACCAGCAGAGGCCTCGGGACTACCAACTACAATGAGCAGTTCTTC	CATSRGLGTTNYNEQFF
TRBV30	-	TRBJ1-5	-	TGTGCCTGGAGTGTACATCCCAATCGGCCCCAGCATTTT	CAWSVHPNRPQHF
TRBV20-1	many	TRBJ2-1	-	TGCAGTGCTAGAGATCGAGGAGAGCAGTTCTTC	CSARDRGEQFF
TRBV7-9	many	TRBJ2-7	-	TGTGCCAGCAGCATGACGTCCTACGAGCAGTACTTC	CASSMTSYEQYF
TRBV2	-	TRBJ2-7	TRBD1	TGTGCCAGCAGTGTAGGGACAGGGGGTATCTACGAGCAGTACTTC	CASSVGTGGIYEQYF
TRBV18	many	TRBJ2-7	TRBD2	TGTGCCAGCTCACCCGGGACTAGCGACTACGAGCAGTACTTC	CASSPGTSDYEQYF
TRBV5-1	few	TRBJ1-2	-	TGCGCCAGCAGCTTGAACGATAACTATGGCTACACCTTC	CASSLNDNYGYTF
TRBV10-3	-	TRBJ2-7	TRBD1	TGTGCCATCAGTGGACAGGGGAGGAACGAGCAGTACTTC	CAISGQGRNEQYF
TRBV9	many	TRBJ1-3	-	TGTGCCAGCAGCGCCGGGTCTGACTCTGGAAACACCATATATTTT	CASSAGSDSGNTIYF
TRBV7-9	-	TRBJ2-7	-	TGTGCCAGCAGCTTAAGCGTGGGAGATCCCCACGAGCAGTACTTC	CASSLSVGDPHEQYF
TRBV7-2	many	TRBJ2-1	-	TGTGCCAGCAGCTTTAGCCAGGCAGCGTACAATGAGCAGTTCTTC	CASSFSQAAYNEQFF
TRBV6-1	-	TRBJ2-2	-	TGTGCCAGCAGAAGGGGGGGTGACACCGGGGAGCTGTTTTTT	CASRRGGDTGELFF
TRBV11-2	-	TRBJ2-3	TRBD1	TGTGCCAGCAGCAAACAGGGGTGGACAGATACGCAGTATTTT	CASSKQGWTDTQYF
TRBV5-1	few	TRBJ2-2	-	TGCGCCAGCAGCTTGAGTCCCGGGTCCGGGGAGCTGTTTTTT	CASSLSPGSGELFF
TRBV20-1	many	TRBJ2-3	-	TGCAGTGCTAGAGATCGAACGGGGTCCACAGATACGCAGTATTTT	CSARDRTGSTDTQYF
TRBV28	few	TRBJ1-4	TRBD1	TGTGCCAGCAGCAGTACAGGGGCGGCTAATGAAAAACTGTTTTTT	CASSSTGAANEKLFF
TRBV20-1	-	TRBJ2-1	TRBD1	TGCAGTGCATTTGGACAGGGGGCAAGACTAGGCGATGAGCAGTTCTTC	CSAFGQGARLGDEQFF
TRBV12-3/TRBV12-4	-	TRBJ2-7	TRBD1	TGTGCCAGCAGTATTCTACAGGGGGGCGAGCAGTACTTC	CASSILQGGEQYF
TRBV6-1	-	TRBJ2-2	-	TGTGCCGGCAGACCGGGCGCCGGGGAGCTGTTTTTT	CAGRPGAGELFF
TRBV18	few	TRBJ2-7	-	TGTGCCAGCTCACCGCAGACCGGTACCTACGAGCAGTACTTC	CASSPQTGTYEQYF
TRBV24-1	few	TRBJ2-1	-	TGTGCCACCAGGGCGCGGGACCATTACAATGAGCAGTTCTTC	CATRARDHYNEQFF
TRBV6-1	many	TRBJ2-7	-	TGTGCCAGCAGGCCGGTGCGGGACTACGAGCAGTACTTC	CASRPVRDYEQYF